This entry lists 9 T cell receptor beta chains sequenced from one sample in a study of shared clonotypes between healthy human individuals. CD45RO-negative cells were positively selected for CCR7, leaving out terminally differentiated effector memory CD45RA+ cells. Here immunoSEQ multiplex PCR was the method, and the copy in TCRdb shows in-frame clones only, minus some. The table includes a few hundred thousand clones, nearly 97% detected once. The sequenced sample was naive CD8+ T cells sorted from blood. All receptors derive from a woman aged 25 to 39 in good health.

This chain connects TRBV6-1 to TRBJ2-7; D call uncertain. The CDR3 consists of 13 residues. The germline V gene has CDR1 MNHNS and CDR2 SASEGT. The V end was cut by 7 bases, the J end by 3 bases, with 13 bases between. The CDR3 is CASNPRWGYEQYF. The CDR3 nucleotides read TGTGCCAGCAACCCGCGGTGGGGCTACGAGCAGTACTTC.

The gene calls are TRBV27 and TRBJ2-3; TRBD2 aligns across 11 bases. The V gene's germline CDR1 is MNHEY and CDR2 SMNVEV (reference sequence). With V trimmed by 5 bases and J by 6 bases, 10 bases remained unmatched. The CDR3 runs to 16 residues. The CDR3 sequence: CASSLLAGGPADTQYF. The CDR3 DNA sequence: TGTGCCAGCAGTCTTCTAGCGGGAGGACCCGCCGATACGCAGTATTTT.

This chain connects TRBV27 to TRBJ2-6; 9 bases match TRBD2. Trimming at V came to 3 bases and at J to 0 bases, leaving 6 bases not matched to a gene. The CDR3 length is 18 residues. Germline V lookup: CDR1 MNHEY, CDR2 SMNVEV (reference sequence). The CDR3: CASSFLSSGNSGANVLTF. The CDR3 coding sequence is TGTGCCAGCAGTTTTCTTTCTAGCGGGAACTCTGGGGCCAACGTCCTGACTTTC.

This clone appeared once. This chain connects TRBV4-1 to TRBJ2-1, with D hard to call. V dropped 3 bases and J dropped 8 bases, with 17 bases sitting between them. The CDR3 sequence is 15 residues long. The germline V gene has CDR1 MGHRA and CDR2 YSYEKL. The CDR3 nucleotides are TGCGCCAGCAGCCACTGGTCCGCCAGGTGGGATGAGCAGTTCTTC. Amino acid sequence: CASSHWSARWDEQFF.

The V and J genes are TRBV27 and TRBJ2-5, with D unresolved. CDR1 is MNHEY and CDR2 is SMNVEV in the germline V gene (reference sequence). V lost 6 bases and J lost 0, with 11 bases in between. CDR3 size: 14 residues. The DNA for the CDR3 is TGTGCCAGCAGGCCTTCGCCGTACCAAGAGACCCAGTACTTC. Its translation is CASRPSPYQETQYF.

The chain joins TRBV28 to TRBJ2-3, with 8 bases that match TRBD1. CDR3 length equals 16 residues. The germline V gene has CDR1 MDHEN and CDR2 SYDVKM. The V segment lost 2 bases and the J segment 5 bases; nucleotides outside the gene matches: 9. For the CDR3, the DNA is TGTGCCAGCAGTTTAACGGCAGGGGGCGAAGTAGATACGCAGTATTTT. Residues: CASSLTAGGEVDTQYF.

This sequence joins TRBV28 and TRBJ2-3; no firm D call. Trimming left V 3 bases short and J 2 bases short, with 18 bases between. CDR3 length: 17 amino acids. The germline gives CDR1 MDHEN, CDR2 SYDVKM. CDR3 nucleotide sequence: TGTGCCAGCAGTTTTCGAGTTAATGGATACCACACAGATACGCAGTATTTT. It encodes CASSFRVNGYHTDTQYF.

The chain carries TRBV6-1 and TRBJ2-1; perhaps TRBD2 as D (5 bases). V was clipped by 3 bases and J by 4 bases, with 13 bases between them. CDR1 is MNHNS and CDR2 is SASEGT in the germline V gene. The CDR3 spans 15 residues. CDR3: CASSENGGRYNEQFF. CDR3 DNA: TGTGCCAGCAGTGAGAACGGAGGTCGGTACAATGAGCAGTTCTTC.

This clone was picked up one time. This chain joins TRBV18 and TRBJ2-1, with D unresolved. Trimming pared 4 bases from V and 8 bases from J, leaving 21 bases between. The germline CDR1 and CDR2 sequences are KGHSH and LQKENI. This CDR3 comprises 16 residues. CDR3 in DNA: TGTGCCAGCTCACTGGACCGAGCAGGCCCGGGCGATGAGCAGTTCTTC. As protein: CASSLDRAGPGDEQFF.